This is a list of T cell receptor beta chains from one sample in a study of shared clonotypes between healthy human individuals. Generated by immunoSEQ multiplex PCR, the TCRdb table keeps only in-frame clones and is missing some. The sample records more than 1,200,000 clones, less than 99% being singletons. The sequenced sample consisted of naive CD4+ T cells sorted from blood. The receptor source for this set is a man aged 30 to 39 in good health. Each CDR3 is given with its conserved first and last residue. The D gene is left open where the match is weak. Not every row has a clone size; where given, it reads once, few, many or a size class.

CDR3 length | J gene | clone size | D gene | V gene | CDR3 DNA | CDR3 protein
14 | TRBJ2-7 | once | TRBD1 | TRBV2 | TGTGCCAGCAGCCCTCACGGACAGGGCCACGAGCAGTACTTC | CASSPHGQGHEQYF
13 | TRBJ2-3 | NA | NA | TRBV28 | TGTGCCAGCAAAGGAGCCAGCACAGATACGCAGTATTTT | CASKGASTDTQYF
14 | TRBJ2-7 | NA | NA | TRBV5-1 | TGCGCCAGCAGCTTGGCAGGGATTGGGTACGAGCAGTACTTC | CASSLAGIGYEQYF
14 | TRBJ2-7 | NA | NA | TRBV19 | TGTGCCAGTAGTACGCGGGAACAGTACTACGAGCAGTACTTC | CASSTREQYYEQYF
15 | TRBJ2-3 | NA | NA | TRBV10-3 | TGTGCCATCAGGAGGGAATATCCCCTCACAGATACGCAGTATTTT | CAIRREYPLTDTQYF
15 | TRBJ2-6 | NA | TRBD2 | TRBV29-1 | TGCAGCGTTGCCGGGACTAGCGCTGGGGCCAACGTCCTGACTTTC | CSVAGTSAGANVLTF
14 | TRBJ2-5 | NA | TRBD1 | TRBV6-1 | TGTGCCAGCAGTATAACAGGGGCGGGAGAGACCCAGTACTTC | CASSITGAGETQYF
14 | TRBJ1-1 | NA | NA | TRBV6-5 | TGTGCCAGCAGAAGAGGACCGGGGCGGACTGAAGCTTTCTTT | CASRRGPGRTEAFF
15 | TRBJ2-2 | NA | NA | TRBV19 | TGTGCCAGTAGTATAAAGTCAGTGAACACCGGGGAGCTGTTTTTT | CASSIKSVNTGELFF
14 | TRBJ2-2 | NA | NA | TRBV10-3 | TGTGCCATCAGTGTCGTAGGGGGGACCGGGGAGCTGTTTTTT | CAISVVGGTGELFF
14 | TRBJ2-7 | NA | TRBD1 | TRBV5-1 | TGCGCCAGCAGGTCGGGACAGCTGCCCTACGAGCAGTACTTC | CASRSGQLPYEQYF
19 | TRBJ2-5 | NA | TRBD2 | TRBV5-1 | TGCGCCAGCAGCTTGGCCCGACTAGCGGGAGGGCGGGACGGCGAGACCCAGTACTTC | CASSLARLAGGRDGETQYF
16 | TRBJ2-1 | NA | NA | TRBV6-4 | TGTGCCAGCAGTGCCGCACTTGCTTGGAACTACAATGAGCAGTTCTTC | CASSAALAWNYNEQFF
14 | TRBJ2-7 | NA | TRBD1 | TRBV10-3 | TGTGCCATCAGTGAATCGGACAGGGCCTACGAGCAGTACTTC | CAISESDRAYEQYF
15 | TRBJ2-5 | NA | NA | TRBV27 | TGTGCCAGCAGTTACACAGGATTTAGACGGGAGACCCAGTACTTC | CASSYTGFRRETQYF